This TCR beta chain emerged from a study of blood T cell repertoires in COVID-19. At the level of the study: Both acute and convalescent COVID-19 samples were obtained from the United States, Italy and Spain. The cDNA or gDNA used as material had been derived from T cells, B-cell-depleted T cells, or PBMCs.

Original methodology: Using reference gene primer amplification, nucleated cell counts were estimated. Profiled with immunoSEQ multiplex PCR; TCRdb holds only in-frame clones, not every one. V and J calls and clone size are those listed in that table; D and trimming were worked out from the DNA. The table includes just under 60,000 clones, 85% to 90% detected once. Germline CDR1 is GTSNPN and CDR2 is SVGIG (reference sequence). CDR3 length equals 15 residues. J gave up 6 bases and V 1 base, and 4 bases lay outside the gene matches. This receptor was identified in a man aged 55 to 70 with acute or convalescent COVID-19. This chain uses TRBV30 with TRBJ1-5, with 12 nucleotides matching TRBD1. Sequenced material: peripheral blood. CDR3 in amino acids: CAWSEGQGAGQPQHF. The CDR3 coding sequence is TGTGCCTGGAGTGAGGGACAGGGGGCAGGTCAGCCCCAGCATTTT.